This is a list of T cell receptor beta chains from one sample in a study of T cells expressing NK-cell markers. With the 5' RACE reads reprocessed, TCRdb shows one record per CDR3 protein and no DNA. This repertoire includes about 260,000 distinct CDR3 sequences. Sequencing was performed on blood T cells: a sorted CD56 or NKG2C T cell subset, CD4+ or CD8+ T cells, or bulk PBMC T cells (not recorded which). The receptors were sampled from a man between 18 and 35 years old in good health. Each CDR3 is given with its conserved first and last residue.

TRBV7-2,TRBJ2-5,CASLIGQGMEETQYF
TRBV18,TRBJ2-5,CASSPPAETQYF
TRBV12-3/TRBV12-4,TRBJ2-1,CASKRETSSYNEQFF
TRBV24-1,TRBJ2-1,CATSDSGQFAEQFF
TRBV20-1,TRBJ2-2,CSAQGGASGSFGRGTGELFF
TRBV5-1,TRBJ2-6,CASSSSPKGFSPTGANVLTF
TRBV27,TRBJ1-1,CASTVQGKGRTEAFF
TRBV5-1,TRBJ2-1,CASSLALDYNEQFF
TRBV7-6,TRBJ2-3,CASSLLAGGPHTQYF
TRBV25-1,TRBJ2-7,CASIKSGSVYEQYF
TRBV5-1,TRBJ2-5,CASSLFTSGSVLYF
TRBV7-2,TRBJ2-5,CASSLWGRAVLQETQYF
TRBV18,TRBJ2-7,CASSPPQGVLEQYF
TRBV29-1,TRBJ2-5,CSARQGTSGPETQYF
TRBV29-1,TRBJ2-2,CSVNIQGGGGTGELFF
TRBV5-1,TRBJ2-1,CASSFTIQDKNEQFF
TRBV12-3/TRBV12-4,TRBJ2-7,CASSLRREFRYEQYF
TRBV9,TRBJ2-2,CASSVGNGNTGELFF